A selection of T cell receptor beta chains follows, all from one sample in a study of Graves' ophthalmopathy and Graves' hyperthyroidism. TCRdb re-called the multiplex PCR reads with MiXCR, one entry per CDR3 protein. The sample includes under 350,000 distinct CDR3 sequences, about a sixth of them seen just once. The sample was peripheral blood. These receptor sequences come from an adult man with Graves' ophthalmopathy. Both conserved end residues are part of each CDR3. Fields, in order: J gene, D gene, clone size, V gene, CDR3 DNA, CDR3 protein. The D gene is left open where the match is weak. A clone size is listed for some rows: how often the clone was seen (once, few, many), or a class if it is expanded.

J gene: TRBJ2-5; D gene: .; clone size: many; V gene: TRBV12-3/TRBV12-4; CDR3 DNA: TGTGCCAGCAGCCTCAAAGGGTGGGGGGCCATCCAAGAGACCCAGTACTTC; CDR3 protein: CASSLKGWGAIQETQYF
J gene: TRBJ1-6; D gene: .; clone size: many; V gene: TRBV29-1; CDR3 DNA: TGCAGCAGTCCACGGACACGGAATAATTCACCCCTCCACTTT; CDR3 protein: CSSPRTRNNSPLHF
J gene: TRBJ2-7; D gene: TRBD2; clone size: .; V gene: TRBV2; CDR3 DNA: TGTGCCAGCAGCCCGACTAGCGGGGGGGTAGACGAGCAGTACTTC; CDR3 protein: CASSPTSGGVDEQYF
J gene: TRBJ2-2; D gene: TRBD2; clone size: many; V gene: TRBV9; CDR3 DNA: TGTGCCAGCAGCCTGACTAGCGGGCCCGGGGAGCTGTTTTTT; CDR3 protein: CASSLTSGPGELFF
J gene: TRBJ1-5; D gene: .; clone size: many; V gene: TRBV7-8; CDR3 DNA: TGTGCCAGCAGCGGATACCGGGACCGAAGCGGCAATCAGCCCCAGCATTTT; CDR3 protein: CASSGYRDRSGNQPQHF
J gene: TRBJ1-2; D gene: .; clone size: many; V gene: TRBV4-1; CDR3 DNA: TGCGCCAGCAGCCAACCGGGACGCTATGGCTACACCTTC; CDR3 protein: CASSQPGRYGYTF
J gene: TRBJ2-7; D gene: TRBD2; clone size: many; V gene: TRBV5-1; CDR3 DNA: TGCGCCAGCAGCTTTAGCGGGAGCCGCAGCGACGAGCAGTACTTC; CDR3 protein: CASSFSGSRSDEQYF
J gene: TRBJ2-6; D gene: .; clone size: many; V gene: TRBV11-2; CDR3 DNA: TGTGCCAGCAGGGCGAGTTGGGCTGGGGCCAACGTCCTGACTTTC; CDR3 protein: CASRASWAGANVLTF
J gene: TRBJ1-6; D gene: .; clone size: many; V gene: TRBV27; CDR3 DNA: TGTGCCAGCAGTTCCCCATCCCGAAGGCTGAATTCACCCCTCCACTTT; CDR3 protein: CASSSPSRRLNSPLHF
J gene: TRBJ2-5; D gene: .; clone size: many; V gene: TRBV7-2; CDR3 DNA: TGTGCCACCCAGCTCTCGGGGGTCGGGGAGACCCAGTACTTC; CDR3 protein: CATQLSGVGETQYF
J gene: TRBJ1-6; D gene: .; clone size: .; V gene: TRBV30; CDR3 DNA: TGTGCCTGGAGCCCGGGACGCCATAATTCACCCCTCCACTTT; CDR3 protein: CAWSPGRHNSPLHF
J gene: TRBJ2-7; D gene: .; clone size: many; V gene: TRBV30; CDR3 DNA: TGTGCCTGGTCTCTCGGGACCTACGAGCAGTACTTC; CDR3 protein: CAWSLGTYEQYF
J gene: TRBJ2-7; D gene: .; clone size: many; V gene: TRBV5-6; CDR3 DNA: TGTGCCAGCAGCTTGGACTCTCTTATCGGGTACGAGCAGTACTTC; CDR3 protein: CASSLDSLIGYEQYF
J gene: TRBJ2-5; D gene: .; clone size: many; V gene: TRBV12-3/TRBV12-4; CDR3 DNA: TGTGCCAGCAGTTTTCGGTTAGCTAGCGCCCGCCAAGAGACCCAGTACTTC; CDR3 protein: CASSFRLASARQETQYF
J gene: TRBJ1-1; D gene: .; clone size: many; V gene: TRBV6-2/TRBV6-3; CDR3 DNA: TGTGCCAGCAGAAACCGGGGGAACCCGAACACTGGAGCTTTCTTT; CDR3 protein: CASRNRGNPNTGAFF
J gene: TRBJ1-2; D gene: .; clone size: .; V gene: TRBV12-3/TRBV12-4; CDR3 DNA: TGTGCCAGCAGTTTCCAGGGAGGGCGGTATGGCTACATCTTC; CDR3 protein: CASSFQGGRYGYIF
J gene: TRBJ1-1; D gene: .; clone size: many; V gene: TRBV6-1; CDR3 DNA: TGTGCCAGCAGTGAAACGCAGGGGCTGGCTGAAGCTTTCTTT; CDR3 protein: CASSETQGLAEAFF
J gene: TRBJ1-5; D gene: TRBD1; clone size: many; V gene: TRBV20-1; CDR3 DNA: TGCAGTGCTAGAGGGGCTCCTGGGACAGAGATAAGCAATCAGCCCCAGCATTTT; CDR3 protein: CSARGAPGTEISNQPQHF
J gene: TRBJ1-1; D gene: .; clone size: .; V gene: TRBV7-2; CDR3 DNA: TGTGCCAGCAGCTTGTCTAGGGATGGCACTGAAGCTTTCTTT; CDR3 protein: CASSLSRDGTEAFF
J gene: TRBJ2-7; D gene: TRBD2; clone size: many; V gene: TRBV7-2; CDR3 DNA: TGTGCCAGCAGCCCTAGCGGGAGACGCACCTACGAGCAGTACTTC; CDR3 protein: CASSPSGRRTYEQYF
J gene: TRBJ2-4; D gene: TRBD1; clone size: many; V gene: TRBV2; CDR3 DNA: TGTGCCAGCAGTGCCGGGACAGGGGTTTCCGGAGCCAAAAACATTCAGTACTTC; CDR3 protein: CASSAGTGVSGAKNIQYF
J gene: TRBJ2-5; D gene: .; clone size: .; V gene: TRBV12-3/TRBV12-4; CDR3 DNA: TGTGCCAGCAGTAGGCCGGGGCCGGAGACCCAGTACTTC; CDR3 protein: CASSRPGPETQYF
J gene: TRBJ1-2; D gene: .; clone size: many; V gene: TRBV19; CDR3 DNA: TGTGCCAGTAGTATAATCCACGGCGCAGATAACTATGGCTACACCTTC; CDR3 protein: CASSIIHGADNYGYTF
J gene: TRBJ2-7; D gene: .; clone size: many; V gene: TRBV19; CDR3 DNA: TGTGCCAGTAAGGGGGCGGGGAATCCTTACGAGCAGTACTTC; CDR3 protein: CASKGAGNPYEQYF
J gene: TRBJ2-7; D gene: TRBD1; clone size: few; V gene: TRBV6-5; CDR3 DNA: TGTGCCAGCAGTTACTTACGCCGGGACAGGGAAGGCAACGAGCAGTACTTC; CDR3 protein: CASSYLRRDREGNEQYF
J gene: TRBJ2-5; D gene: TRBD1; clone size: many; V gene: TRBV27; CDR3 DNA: TGTGCCAGCAGTTTTCTTTCGCTGGGACAGGGTACCCGGACGTGGGAGACCCAGTACTTC; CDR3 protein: CASSFLSLGQGTRTWETQYF
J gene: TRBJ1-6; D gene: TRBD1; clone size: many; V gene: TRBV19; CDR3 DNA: TGTGCCAGTGGGACAGGCGAAACTTCACCCCTCCACTTT; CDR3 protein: CASGTGETSPLHF
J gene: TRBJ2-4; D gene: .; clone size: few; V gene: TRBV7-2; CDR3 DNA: TGTGCCAGCAGCTTAGGGGGTACGAGGGCCAAAAACATTCAGTACTTC; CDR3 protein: CASSLGGTRAKNIQYF
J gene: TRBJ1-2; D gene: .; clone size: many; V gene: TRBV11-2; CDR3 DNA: TGTGCCAGCAGTCTGTCGGGAGGCCTGGGCTACACCTTC; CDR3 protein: CASSLSGGLGYTF
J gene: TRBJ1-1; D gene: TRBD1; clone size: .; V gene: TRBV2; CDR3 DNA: TGTGCCACCAGTGGGGGGACAGGGACTGTGAACACTGAAGCTTTCTTT; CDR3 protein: CATSGGTGTVNTEAFF
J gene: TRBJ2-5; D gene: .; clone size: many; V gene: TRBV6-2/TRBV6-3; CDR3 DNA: TGTGCCAGCAGACGTCCCGCTGGAACAGGGAGAGAGACCCAGTACTTC; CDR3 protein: CASRRPAGTGRETQYF
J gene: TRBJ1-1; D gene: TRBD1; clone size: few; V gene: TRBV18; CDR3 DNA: TGTGCCAGCTCACGAGGAGGGGGCGTAGGCACTGAAGCTTTCTTT; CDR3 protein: CASSRGGGVGTEAFF
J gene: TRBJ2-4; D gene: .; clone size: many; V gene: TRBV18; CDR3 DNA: TGTGCCAGCTCACCAGCCGACAGTCACATTCAGTACTTC; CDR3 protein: CASSPADSHIQYF
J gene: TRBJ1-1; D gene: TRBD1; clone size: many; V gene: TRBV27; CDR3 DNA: TGTGCCAGCAGAGGACAGGGCAACACTGAAGCTTTCTTT; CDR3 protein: CASRGQGNTEAFF
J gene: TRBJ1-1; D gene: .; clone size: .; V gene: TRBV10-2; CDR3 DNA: TGCGCCAGCAGTCAGTTCCAGGGGACTGAAGCTTTCTTT; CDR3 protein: CASSQFQGTEAFF
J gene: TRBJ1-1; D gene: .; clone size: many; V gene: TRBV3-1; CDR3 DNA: TGTGCCAGCAGCCAACCAGGACTGAACACTGAAGCTTTCTTT; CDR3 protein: CASSQPGLNTEAFF
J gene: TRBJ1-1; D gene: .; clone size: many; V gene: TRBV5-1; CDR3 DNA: TGCGCCAGCAGCTTGATGGTTGATGACACTGAAGCTTTCTTT; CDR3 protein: CASSLMVDDTEAFF
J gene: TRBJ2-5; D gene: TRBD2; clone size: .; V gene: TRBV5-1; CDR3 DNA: TGCGCCAGCAGCTTCAGACTAGCGGTGCAAGAGACCCAGTACTTC; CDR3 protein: CASSFRLAVQETQYF
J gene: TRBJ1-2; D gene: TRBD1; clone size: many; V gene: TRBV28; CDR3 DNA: TGTGCCAGCAGCGAAAAAAAAACAGGGGGCTCGACCGGCGGCTACACCTTC; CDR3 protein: CASSEKKTGGSTGGYTF
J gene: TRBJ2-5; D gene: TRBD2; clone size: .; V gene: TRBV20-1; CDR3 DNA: TGCAGTGCTAGAAACGTACCGGGACTAGGGGGAGAGACCCAGTACTTC; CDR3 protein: CSARNVPGLGGETQYF
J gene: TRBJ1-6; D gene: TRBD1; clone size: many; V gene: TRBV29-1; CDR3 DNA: TGCAGCGTTCTAATAGGGGACAGGAATTCACCCCTCCACTTT; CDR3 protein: CSVLIGDRNSPLHF
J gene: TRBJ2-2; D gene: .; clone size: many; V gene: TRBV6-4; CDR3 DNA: TGTGCCAGCAGTAACCCGACTGAGTTCGCGAACACCGGGGAGCTGTTTTTT; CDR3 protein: CASSNPTEFANTGELFF
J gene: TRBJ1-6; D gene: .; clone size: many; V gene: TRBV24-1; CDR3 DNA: TGTGCCACCAGTGATAGGGCGAATTCACCCCTCCACTTT; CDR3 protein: CATSDRANSPLHF
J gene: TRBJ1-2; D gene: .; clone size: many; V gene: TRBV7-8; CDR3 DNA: TGTGCCAGCAGCTCGGGACACCTAAACTATGGCTACACCTTC; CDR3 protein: CASSSGHLNYGYTF
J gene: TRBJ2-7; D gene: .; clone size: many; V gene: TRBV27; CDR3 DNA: TGTGCCGCGGGGACAGTAGACTACGAGCAGTACTTC; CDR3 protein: CAAGTVDYEQYF
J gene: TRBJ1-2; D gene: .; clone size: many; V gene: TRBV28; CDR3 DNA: TGTGCCAGCAGTGCCATCGGGACTTCCTATGGCTACACCTTC; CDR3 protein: CASSAIGTSYGYTF
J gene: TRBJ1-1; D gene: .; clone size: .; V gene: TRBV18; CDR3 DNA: TGTGCCAGCTCACCAGAGTACAGGAACACTGAAGCTTTCTTT; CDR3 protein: CASSPEYRNTEAFF
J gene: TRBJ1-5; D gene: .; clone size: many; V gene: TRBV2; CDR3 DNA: TGTGCCAGCAGGGGCCTGTCCGGGACGGTGGGTCAGCCCCAGCATTTT; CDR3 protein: CASRGLSGTVGQPQHF
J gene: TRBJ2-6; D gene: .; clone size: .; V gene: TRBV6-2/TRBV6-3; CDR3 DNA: TGTGCCAGCAGCCCCCCACTAGCTACCTTCTCTGGGGCCAACGTCCTGACTTTC; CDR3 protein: CASSPPLATFSGANVLTF
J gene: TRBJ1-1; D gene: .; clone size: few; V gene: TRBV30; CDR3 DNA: TGTGCCTGGAGTGAAGGGTCGGGCACTGAAGCTTTCTTT; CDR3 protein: CAWSEGSGTEAFF